One and the same sample provided the 23 T cell receptor beta chains below, sequenced in a study of blood T cell repertoires in COVID-19. Generated by immunoSEQ multiplex PCR, the TCRdb table keeps only in-frame clones and is missing some. This table has fewer than 150,000 clones, about 86% appearing once. Sequencing used peripheral blood. The receptors shown here come from a woman aged 50 to 60 with acute or convalescent COVID-19.

This clone was counted once. The chain combines TRBV15 with TRBJ1-5; possibly TRBD1 for D (6 bases). V lost 0 bases and J lost 0, with 18 bases in between. The CDR3 runs to 19 residues. Germline V lookup: CDR1 LNHNV, CDR2 YYDKDF (reference sequence). The CDR3 DNA reads as TGTGCCACCAGCAGAGAGCCGGGACACTGGGGCTCTAGCAATCAGCCCCAGCATTTT. As protein: CATSREPGHWGSSNQPQHF.

The chain uses TRBV7-8 and TRBJ2-7, with 11 positions matching TRBD1. The V segment lost 6 bases and the J segment 7 bases; nucleotides outside the gene matches: 17. CDR3 length: 17 residues. In germline, CDR1 is SGHVS, CDR2 FQNEAQ. The CDR3 nucleotides read TGTGCCAGCAGTCAAAACTCCGGGACAGGGGGAGGTGGGGAGCAGTACTTC. Encoded protein: CASSQNSGTGGGGEQYF. The full variable domain, with the rest looked up from reference TRBV7-8 and TRBJ2-7, is GAGVSQSPRYKVAKRGQDVALRCDPISGHVSLFWYQQALGQGPEFLTYFQNEAQLDKSGLPSDRFFAERPEGSVSTLKIQRTQQEDSAVYLCASSQNSGTGGGGEQYFGPGTRLTVT.

This chain joins TRBV10-3 and TRBJ1-6, with D possibly being TRBD1 (6 bases). With 4 bases removed from V and 6 bases from J, the gap between germline ends came to 10 bases. The CDR3 sequence is 14 residues long. In germline, CDR1 is ENHRY, CDR2 SYGVKD. CDR3 in DNA: TGTGCCATCAGTGGTACAGGGCCTAATTCACCCCTCCACTTT. This translates into CAISGTGPNSPLHF.

The CDR3 DNA reads as TGTGCCAGTTCTACAGGGTCATATAGCAATCAGCCCCAGCATTTT. This translates into CASSTGSYSNQPQHF. The chain couples TRBV27 to TRBJ1-5; D possibly corresponds to TRBD1 (6 bases). Germline CDR1 MNHEY, CDR2 SMNVEV (reference sequence). The CDR3 is 15 residues long. The V end was cut by 9 bases, the J end by 0 bases, with 15 bases between.

The V and J genes are TRBV21-1 and TRBJ1-4. TRBV21-1 is a recognized pseudogene. The CDR3 sequence is 16 residues long. This CDR3 is CASSKCRVTTNEKLFF. The CDR3, as DNA: TGTGCCAGCAGCAAATGCCGGGTCACAACTAATGAAAAACTGTTTTTT.

The chain carries TRBV19 and TRBJ2-4; 11 bases are a match to TRBD2. V lost 3 bases, J lost 2 bases, and 0 bases stayed unmatched. The V gene's germline CDR1 is LNHDA and CDR2 SQIVND (reference sequence). CDR3 size: 15 residues. CDR3 sequence (DNA): TGTGCCAGTAGTATGACTAGCGGGACCAAAAACATTCAGTACTTC. This codes for CASSMTSGTKNIQYF. Using reference TRBV19 and TRBJ2-4 for the parts outside the CDR3, the full variable domain is DGGITQSPKYLFRKEGQNVTLSCEQNLNHDAMYWYRQDPGQGLRLIYYSQIVNDFQKGDIAEGYSVSREKKESFPLTVTSAQKNPTAFYLCASSMTSGTKNIQYFGAGTRLSVL.

The rearrangement joins TRBV2 to TRBJ2-1; 7 bases match TRBD2. The CDR3 has 16 residues. Germline V CDR1 and CDR2: SNHLY, FYNNEI. The junction had 10 bases not matched to a gene; V was cut back by 3 bases and J by 5 bases. CDR3 residues: CASSEAPGTIHNEQFF. In DNA form, the CDR3 reads TGTGCCAGCAGTGAGGCCCCCGGGACTATCCACAATGAGCAGTTCTTC.

This chain links TRBV5-6 with TRBJ2-1; the match to TRBD1 covers 9 bases. V gave up 4 bases and J gave up 0 bases; unmatched junction bases: 2. Germline CDR1 is SGHDT and CDR2 is YYEEEE. The CDR3 consists of 15 residues. The CDR3 DNA is TGTGCCAGCAGCCCGGACAGGGGCTCCTACAATGAGCAGTTCTTC. Protein: CASSPDRGSYNEQFF.

This sequence joins TRBV30 and TRBJ2-7; no definite D call. Germline CDR1 is GTSNPN and CDR2 is SVGIG (reference sequence). The length of the CDR3 is 13 residues. The ends were cut back, 3 bases at V and 2 bases at J, with 11 bases in the middle. The CDR3 DNA is TGTGCCTGGAGGAGAGACACGACCTACGAGCAGTACTTC. Its translation is CAWRRDTTYEQYF. Drawing the rest from reference TRBV30 and TRBJ2-7, the complete variable domain is SQTIHQWPATLVQPVGSPLSLECTVEGTSNPNLYWYRQAAGRGLQLLFYSVGIGQISSEVPQNLSASRPQDRQFILSSKKLLLSDSGFYLCAWRRDTTYEQYFGPGTRLTVT.

The chain employs TRBV9 and TRBJ1-6, with TRBD1 matching over 8 bases. Germline V gives CDR1 SGDLS, CDR2 YYNGEE. V lost 0 bases, J lost 7 bases, and 6 bases stayed unmatched. The CDR3 is 16 amino acids. CDR3 coding DNA: TGTGCCAGCAGCGTAGCGTCCGGACAGGGAAATTCACCCCTCCACTTT. Its protein product is CASSVASGQGNSPLHF.

CDR3 sequence (DNA): TGTGCCAGCGACGAGACGGGAGGGTCTGGTGAAAAACTGTTTTTT. The encoded protein is CASDETGGSGEKLFF. The V and J genes are TRBV2 and TRBJ1-4; D not certain. In germline, CDR1 is SNHLY, CDR2 FYNNEI. Trimming took off 8 bases at V and 7 bases at J, with 20 bases between the two ends. The CDR3 runs to 15 residues.

The genes are TRBV5-1 and TRBJ2-3; the D gene is possibly TRBD1 (5 bases). V shed 0 bases and J shed 0 bases, with 11 bases lying between them. The CDR3 runs to 16 residues. Germline V CDR1 and CDR2: SGHRS, YFSETQ. In DNA, the CDR3 is TGCGCCAGCAGCTTGGGCAGGGTTCGGAGCACAGATACGCAGTATTTT. Translation: CASSLGRVRSTDTQYF.

J is TRBJ1-3 and V is TRBV30, with no clear D. V was pared by 3 bases and J by 3 bases, with 12 bases between. The CDR3 has 14 residues. The V gene's germline CDR1 is GTSNPN and CDR2 SVGIG (reference sequence). CDR3 region: CAWRPRMIGNTIYF. The CDR3 DNA reads TGTGCCTGGAGACCCAGGATGATTGGAAACACCATATATTTT.

This rearrangement joins TRBV5-1 to TRBJ2-5; D gene unclear. The CDR3 spans 12 residues. The V end was cut by 3 bases, the J end by 3 bases, with 6 bases between. Looked up from germline, CDR1 is SGHRS and CDR2 is YFSETQ. The CDR3 DNA follows: TGCGCCAGCAGCTCCCAGAAAGAGACCCAGTACTTC. It specifies CASSSQKETQYF.

CDR3 region: CASCREGYNQPQHF. Here the CDR3 DNA reads TGTGCCAGTTGCAGAGAGGGTTATAATCAGCCCCAGCATTTT. The genes are TRBV19 and TRBJ1-5; D is ambiguous. V was clipped by 8 bases and J by 4 bases, with 15 bases between them. The CDR3 spans 14 residues. The germline V gene encodes CDR1 LNHDA and CDR2 SQIVND (reference sequence).

The V call is TRBV20-1, the J call TRBJ2-3, with TRBD2 matching over 9 bases. The CDR3 is 16 residues long. Trimming removed 3 bases from V and 3 bases from J; junction bases left unmatched: 10. Germline assignment: CDR1 DFQATT and CDR2 SNEGSKA (reference sequence). Here the CDR3 reads CSASAPRGGRTDTQYF. In DNA, the CDR3 is TGCAGTGCTAGTGCTCCGCGGGGGGGCAGAACAGATACGCAGTATTTT.

The CDR3 spells CASSPDRKDTEAFF. The CDR3 DNA reads as TGTGCCAGCAGCCCCGACAGGAAGGACACTGAAGCTTTCTTT. V gene TRBV5-4 combines with J gene TRBJ1-1, with D perhaps TRBD1 (6 bases). The V gene's germline CDR1 is SGHNT and CDR2 YYREEE (reference sequence). Trimming cost V 4 bases and J 3 bases, with 13 bases left between them. The CDR3 contains 14 residues.

The chain recombines TRBV5-1 with TRBJ1-1; D is ambiguous. This CDR3 contains 14 residues. Deletions cut 8 bases from V and 4 bases from J, with 18 bases between. Germline CDR1 is SGHRS and CDR2 is YFSETQ. The CDR3 region is CASKGIEGGTEAFF. As DNA, the CDR3 is TGCGCCAGTAAAGGGATAGAGGGTGGCACTGAAGCTTTCTTT.

V and J are TRBV19 and TRBJ2-7; TRBD1 aligns across 7 bases. From germline, CDR1 is LNHDA and CDR2 SQIVND (reference sequence). This CDR3 spans 15 amino acids. Unmatched junction bases numbered 8, after V lost 5 bases and J lost 1 base. The CDR3 region is CASSGSRQGSYEQYF. DNA of the CDR3: TGTGCCAGTAGTGGCTCGAGACAGGGATCCTACGAGCAGTACTTC.

The chain is built from TRBV29-1 and TRBJ2-3, with 8 bases that match TRBD1. Germline CDR1 is SQVTM and CDR2 is ANQGSEA. Trimming at V came to 4 bases and at J to 4 bases, leaving 10 bases not matched to a gene. CDR3 length equals 15 residues. The CDR3 is CSVGGNRGSSDTQYF. CDR3 DNA: TGCAGCGTTGGGGGGAACAGGGGGAGCTCAGATACGCAGTATTTT.

This clone was observed a single time. V gene TRBV6-1 combines with J gene TRBJ1-4, with TRBD1 matching over 8 bases. Germline CDR1 is MNHNS and CDR2 is SASEGT. With V trimmed by 5 bases and J by 8 bases, 7 bases remained unmatched. The CDR3 length is 14 residues. The CDR3 DNA reads TGTGCCAGCAGTTATGGACAGGGTGCGGAAAAACTGTTTTTT. This translates into CASSYGQGAEKLFF.

This rearrangement joins TRBV28 to TRBJ2-3, with 10 bases lining up with TRBD1. The V gene's germline CDR1 is MDHEN and CDR2 SYDVKM. V was clipped by 6 bases and J by 1 base; unmatched bases: 7. CDR3 length: 16 residues. DNA for the CDR3: TGTGCCAGCAGGCCGGGACAGGGGAAGGGCACAGATACGCAGTATTTT. The encoded protein is CASRPGQGKGTDTQYF.

The chain couples TRBV30 to TRBJ1-2; 7 nucleotides match TRBD1. CDR3 size: 12 residues. CDR1 is GTSNPN and CDR2 is SVGIG in the germline V gene (reference sequence). Germline trimming cut 4 bases from V and 14 bases from J; bases unmatched to any gene: 13. The CDR3 loop reads CAWNSRDRRLTF. CDR3 in DNA: TGTGCCTGGAACTCAAGGGACAGAAGGTTGACCTTC. Variable domain in full (rest from reference TRBV30 and TRBJ1-2): SQTIHQWPATLVQPVGSPLSLECTVEGTSNPNLYWYRQAAGRGLQLLFYSVGIGQISSEVPQNLSASRPQDRQFILSSKKLLLSDSGFYLCAWNSRDRRLTFGSGTRLTVV.